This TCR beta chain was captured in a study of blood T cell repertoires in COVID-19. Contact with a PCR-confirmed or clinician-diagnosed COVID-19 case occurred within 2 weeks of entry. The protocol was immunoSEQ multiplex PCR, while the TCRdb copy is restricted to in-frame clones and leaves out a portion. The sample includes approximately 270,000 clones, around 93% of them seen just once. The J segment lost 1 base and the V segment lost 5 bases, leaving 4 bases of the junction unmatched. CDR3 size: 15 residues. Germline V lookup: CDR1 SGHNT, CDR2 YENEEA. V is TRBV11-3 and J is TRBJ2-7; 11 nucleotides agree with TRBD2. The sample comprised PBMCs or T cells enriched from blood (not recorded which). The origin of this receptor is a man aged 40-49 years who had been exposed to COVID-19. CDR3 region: CASSPIAGGSYEQYF. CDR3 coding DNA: TGTGCCAGCAGCCCAATAGCGGGAGGGTCCTACGAGCAGTACTTC.